Listed below are T cell receptor beta chains from one sample, sequenced in a study of blood T cells in healthy people across ages. A single record per CDR3 protein comes from TCRdb applying MiXCR to the 5' RACE reads. This sample has 790,000 or so distinct CDR3 sequences, with roughly 50% found just once. The sequenced material came from blood. These TCRs come from a man aged 35-49 years in good health. The CDR3 runs from the conserved cysteine through the conserved F or W. A D gene is named only where the DNA matches it firmly. Expanded clones get a size class; other rows say once, few or many, or leave the size out.

j_call,v_call,clone_size,d_call,cdr3_aa,cdr3_nt
TRBJ1-6,TRBV27,-,-,CASGYGTENSPLHF,TGTGCCAGTGGGTACGGGACGGAAAATTCACCCCTCCACTTT
TRBJ2-5,TRBV24-1,few,-,CATSDVGNRETQYF,TGTGCCACCAGTGATGTCGGGAATCGGGAGACCCAGTACTTC
TRBJ2-1,TRBV27,few,-,CASSLSRGSYNEQFF,TGTGCCAGCAGTTTAAGCCGCGGTTCCTACAATGAGCAGTTCTTC
TRBJ2-5,TRBV4-2,-,-,CASSQDIATARTQYF,TGTGCCAGCAGCCAAGATATTGCGACAGCCAGGACCCAGTACTTC
TRBJ1-4,TRBV27,-,TRBD1,CASSPGTGVHEKLFF,TGTGCCAGCAGTCCCGGGACAGGGGTACATGAAAAACTGTTTTTT
TRBJ2-5,TRBV3-1,-,TRBD1,CASRGTDRGETQYF,TGTGCCAGCAGGGGGACAGATCGAGGGGAGACCCAGTACTTC
TRBJ2-7,TRBV30,-,-,CAHRSGSRAYNEQYF,TGTGCCCACCGCTCTGGTAGCAGAGCCTACAATGAGCAGTACTTC
TRBJ2-3,TRBV7-2,-,-,CASSSNIDTQYF,TGTGCCAGCAGCTCGAATATAGATACGCAGTATTTT
TRBJ2-5,TRBV29-1,once,TRBD1,CSVEGRQGAVNEQYF,TGCAGCGTTGAAGGGAGACAGGGGGCGGTCAATGAGCAGTACTTC
TRBJ2-3,TRBV4-2,few,TRBD2,CASSQVGAGGTDTQYF,TGTGCCAGCAGCCAAGTTGGGGCGGGAGGTACAGATACGCAGTATTTT
TRBJ2-1,TRBV20-1,-,-,CSAITRNSYNEQFF,TGCAGTGCTATTACACGGAACTCCTACAATGAGCAGTTCTTC
TRBJ2-1,TRBV6-1,-,-,CASPSKRDEQFF,TGTGCCAGCCCTTCAAAGAGGGATGAGCAGTTCTTC
TRBJ2-5,TRBV25-1,-,-,CASSEYTSRYQETQYF,TGTGCCAGCAGTGAATACACATCGAGGTACCAAGAGACCCAGTACTTC
TRBJ1-2,TRBV6-6,-,-,CASSYETDYGYTF,TGTGCCAGCAGTTACGAGACAGACTATGGCTACACCTTC
TRBJ2-7,TRBV3-1,-,-,CASSPSWGTHSYEQYF,TGTGCCAGCAGCCCAAGTTGGGGGACTCACTCCTACGAGCAGTACTTC
TRBJ1-5,TRBV7-3,-,-,CASTKPWAGNQPQHF,TGTGCCAGCACCAAACCTTGGGCTGGCAATCAGCCCCAGCATTTT
TRBJ2-5,TRBV7-2,-,TRBD2,CASSRPSGRATNEQYF,TGTGCCAGCAGCCGACCTAGCGGGAGGGCAACGAATGAGCAGTACTTC
TRBJ2-3,TRBV7-2,-,TRBD2,CASSFGGGGINTQYF,TGTGCCAGCAGCTTTGGCGGGGGGGGGATAAATACGCAGTATTTT
TRBJ2-7,TRBV7-2,-,-,CASSSTDRGLYEQYF,TGTGCCAGCAGCTCCACTGATCGGGGGCTTTACGAGCAGTACTTC
TRBJ2-1,TRBV7-9,-,-,CATEPVRDLPPPEQFF,TGTGCCACCGAGCCCGTCCGGGACTTACCTCCTCCTGAGCAGTTCTTC
TRBJ1-1,TRBV7-2,-,-,CASRPGTSITEAFF,TGTGCCAGCAGACCCGGGACATCGATTACTGAAGCTTTCTTT
TRBJ1-2,TRBV25-1,few,TRBD1,CASSVGQGANYGYTF,TGTGCCAGCAGTGTCGGACAGGGGGCGAACTATGGCTACACCTTC
TRBJ2-5,TRBV4-2,once,-,CASSQDRHATSEQYF,TGTGCCAGCAGCCAAGATCGACATGCAACTAGTGAGCAGTACTTC
TRBJ1-4,TRBV7-2,-,-,CASSLGIQGRVGKLFF,TGTGCCAGCAGCTTAGGGATCCAGGGTCGCGTTGGAAAACTGTTTTTT
TRBJ2-7,TRBV25-1,-,-,CASSESWGYEQYF,TGTGCCAGCAGTGAATCATGGGGGTACGAGCAGTACTTC
TRBJ2-7,TRBV12-3/TRBV12-4,-,-,CASSLETGITYEQYF,TGTGCCAGCAGTTTGGAAACAGGGATCACCTACGAGCAGTACTTC
TRBJ2-3,TRBV15,-,-,CATSRAVGVDRGTDTQYF,TGTGCCACCAGCAGAGCCGTAGGGGTGGACCGTGGCACAGATACGCAGTATTTT
TRBJ1-2,TRBV9,-,-,CASSPQGFGYTF,TGTGCCAGCAGCCCCCAGGGTTTCGGCTACACCTTC
TRBJ1-2,TRBV7-8,-,TRBD1,CASSLTADRGYGYTF,TGTGCCAGCAGCTTAACGGCGGACAGGGGCTATGGCTACACCTTC
TRBJ2-5,TRBV20-1,-,-,CSASWETKGETQYF,TGCAGTGCTAGCTGGGAGACTAAGGGAGAGACCCAGTACTTC
TRBJ2-1,TRBV5-1,-,TRBD2,CASSLGLAGGLVPEQFF,TGCGCCAGCAGCTTGGGACTAGCGGGGGGGCTAGTTCCTGAGCAGTTCTTC
TRBJ2-1,TRBV28,-,-,CASSGGRGFSAGQFF,TGTGCCAGCAGTGGGGGCCGGGGCTTCTCGGCGGGGCAGTTCTTC
TRBJ2-7,TRBV5-1,-,-,CASSKTEAAYEQYF,TGCGCCAGCAGCAAAACAGAAGCGGCCTACGAGCAGTACTTC
TRBJ2-7,TRBV28,-,-,CASRETDSYEQYF,TGTGCCAGCAGGGAAACTGACTCCTACGAGCAGTACTTC
TRBJ2-5,TRBV9,-,-,CASAREETQYF,TGTGCCAGCGCCAGAGAAGAGACCCAGTACTTC
TRBJ2-7,TRBV11-1,once,TRBD1,CASSLGQGNRRQYF,TGTGCCAGCAGCTTAGGACAGGGTAATCGGCGGCAGTACTTC
TRBJ2-1,TRBV20-1,-,-,CSARDLRGGNEQFF,TGCAGTGCTAGAGATTTAAGGGGTGGGAATGAGCAGTTCTTC
TRBJ1-2,TRBV7-3,-,-,CASSLSGGGQYGYTF,TGTGCCAGCAGCTTGTCCGGGGGGGGCCAGTATGGCTACACCTTC
TRBJ2-7,TRBV7-8,-,-,CASSLAPTGPVSYEQYF,TGTGCCAGCAGCTTAGCCCCCACAGGGCCCGTATCCTACGAGCAGTACTTC
TRBJ2-3,TRBV29-1,-,TRBD2,CSVLSGGRTDTQYF,TGCAGCGTCTTGAGCGGGGGGAGGACAGATACGCAGTATTTT
TRBJ2-1,TRBV20-1,-,-,CSARLLNEQFF,TGCAGTGCTAGACTCCTGAATGAGCAGTTCTTC
TRBJ1-1,TRBV2,-,-,CASSDGRQGQAFF,TGTGCCAGCAGTGATGGGAGGCAGGGGCAAGCTTTCTTT
TRBJ2-5,TRBV7-2,-,-,CASSYVGDKQETQYF,TGTGCCAGCAGCTACGTCGGGGACAAACAAGAGACCCAGTACTTC
TRBJ2-7,TRBV6-2/TRBV6-3,few,TRBD1,CASTNAGDRYYEQYF,TGTGCCAGCACTAACGCTGGGGACAGGTACTACGAGCAGTACTTC
TRBJ1-5,TRBV3-1,-,-,CASSQGRVAYSNQPQHF,TGTGCCAGCAGCCAAGGTAGAGTAGCGTATAGCAATCAGCCCCAGCATTTT